These 4 T cell receptor beta chains were all obtained from the same sample, sequenced in a study of shared clonotypes between healthy human individuals (dated by TCRdb to the early 2020s). The library came from the immunoSEQ multiplex PCR assay. The table was pulled from immuneACCESS by TCRdb, which kept in-frame rearrangements only. Such tables lose some clones; where checked, under half of the loss comes from unresolved V genes, and the rest has no known cause. This sample holds 2 million to 2.5 million clones; 80% to 95% were observed only once. The ten largest account for roughly 0.36% of the sample. Material: naive CD4+ T cells from PBMCs. The sample's cell subset or site label is to be understood as: CD45RA+ positively selected. These receptors came from a man in his late teens or twenties in good health. Some clones in this sample may be carry-over from other donors' samples.

This clone was observed a single time. The same CDR3 is also encoded by other DNA sequences in this sample. V and J are TRBV7-3 and TRBJ2-3, with 9 positions matching TRBD2. The CDR3 is 14 amino acids. V lost 5 bases and J lost 3; bases outside the gene matches: 3. Germline V CDR1 and CDR2: SGHTA, FQGTGA. This CDR3 is CASSPGLATDTQYF. The CDR3 bases are TGTGCCAGCAGCCCCGGACTAGCGACAGATACGCAGTATTTT.

V gene TRBV18 combines with J gene TRBJ1-2; D perhaps matches TRBD1 (5 bases). Trimming cost V 3 bases and J 2 bases, with 10 bases left between them. Germline CDR1 reads KGHSH; CDR2 reads LQKENI. The CDR3 runs 14 residues. The CDR3 spells CASSPPPGNYGYTF. The DNA for the CDR3 is TGTGCCAGCTCACCCCCCCCAGGGAACTATGGCTACACCTTC.

V and J are TRBV4-2 and TRBJ2-5; the match to TRBD2 covers 7 bases. The germline gives CDR1 LGHNA, CDR2 YNFKEQ. The CDR3 runs 16 residues. The trim removed 0 bases at V and 4 bases at J, leaving 8 bases unmatched. The CDR3 nucleotides are TGTGCCAGCAGCCAAGATAGGAGCGGGACGCGAGAGACCCAGTACTTC. Translation gives CASSQDRSGTRETQYF.

This clone was observed a handful of times. The chain employs TRBV7-9 and TRBJ1-2, with TRBD1 as a possible D gene (5 bases). Germline V gene data show CDR1 as SEHNR and CDR2 as FQNEAQ (reference sequence). The CDR3 length is 12 residues. V was trimmed by 3 bases and J by 9 bases, leaving 11 bases between them. CDR3: CASSFQGGRYTF. CDR3 DNA sequence: TGTGCCAGCAGCTTCCAGGGTGGACGCTACACCTTC.